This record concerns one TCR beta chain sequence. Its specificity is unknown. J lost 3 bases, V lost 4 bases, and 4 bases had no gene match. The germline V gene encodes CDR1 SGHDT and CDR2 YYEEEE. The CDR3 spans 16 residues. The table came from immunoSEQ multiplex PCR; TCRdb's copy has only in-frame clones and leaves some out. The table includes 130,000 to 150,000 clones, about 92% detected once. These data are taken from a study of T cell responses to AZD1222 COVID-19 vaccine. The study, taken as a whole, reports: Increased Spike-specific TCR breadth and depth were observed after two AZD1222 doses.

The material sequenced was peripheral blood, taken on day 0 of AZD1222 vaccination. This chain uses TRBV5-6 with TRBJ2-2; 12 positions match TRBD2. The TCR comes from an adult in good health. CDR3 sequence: CASSHLAGGYTGELFF. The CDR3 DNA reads TGTGCCAGCAGCCATCTAGCGGGGGGGTACACCGGGGAGCTGTTTTTT.